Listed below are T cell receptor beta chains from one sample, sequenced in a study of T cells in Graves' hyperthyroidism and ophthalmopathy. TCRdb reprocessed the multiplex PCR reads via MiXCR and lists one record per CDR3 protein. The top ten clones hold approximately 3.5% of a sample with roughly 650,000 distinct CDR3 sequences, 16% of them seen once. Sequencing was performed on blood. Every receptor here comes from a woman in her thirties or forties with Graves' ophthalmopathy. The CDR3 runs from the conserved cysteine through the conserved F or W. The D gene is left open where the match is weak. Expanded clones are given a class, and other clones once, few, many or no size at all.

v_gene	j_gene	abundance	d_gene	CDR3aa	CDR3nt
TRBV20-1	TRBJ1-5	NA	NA	CSAYRGQIRGPQHF	TGCAGTGCTTACCGCGGCCAAATCCGAGGGCCCCAGCATTTT
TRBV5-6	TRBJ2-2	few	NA	CASSLDPGTGELFF	TGTGCCAGCAGCTTGGACCCGGGCACCGGGGAGCTGTTTTTT
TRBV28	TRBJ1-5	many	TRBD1	CASSSGQGNQPQHF	TGTGCCAGCAGTTCGGGACAGGGGAATCAGCCCCAGCATTTT
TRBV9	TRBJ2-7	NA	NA	CASSLPRPEQYF	TGTGCCAGCAGCCTACCTCGGCCCGAGCAGTACTTC
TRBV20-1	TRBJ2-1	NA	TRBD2	CSANGLAGVGNEQFF	TGCAGTGCTAACGGACTAGCGGGAGTTGGCAATGAGCAGTTCTTC
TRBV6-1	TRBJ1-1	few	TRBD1	CASSRRLHTGDEAFF	TGTGCCAGCAGCCGACGGCTACACACAGGGGATGAAGCTTTCTTT
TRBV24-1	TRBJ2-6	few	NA	CATSDAQTGANVLTF	TGTGCCACCAGTGACGCACAGACTGGGGCCAACGTCCTGACTTTC
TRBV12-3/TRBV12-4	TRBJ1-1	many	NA	CASSLKAYVAFF	TGTGCCAGCAGTTTAAAAGCTTACGTAGCTTTCTTT
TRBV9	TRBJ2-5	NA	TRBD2	CASSSLSGSGETQYF	TGTGCCAGCAGCTCCCTTAGCGGGAGTGGTGAGACCCAGTACTTC
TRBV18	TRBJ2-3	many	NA	CASSPTDTQYF	TGTGCCAGCAGTCCGACAGATACGCAGTATTTT
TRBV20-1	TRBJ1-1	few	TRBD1	CSAREAGGDQFEAFF	TGCAGTGCTAGAGAGGCAGGGGGCGATCAATTTGAAGCTTTCTTT
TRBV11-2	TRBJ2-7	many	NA	CASSAGPIAEQYF	TGTGCCAGCAGCGCCGGACCAATCGCCGAGCAGTACTTC
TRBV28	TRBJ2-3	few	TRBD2	CASSSAGTSGTDTQYF	TGTGCCAGCAGTTCCGCCGGGACTAGCGGCACAGATACGCAGTATTTT
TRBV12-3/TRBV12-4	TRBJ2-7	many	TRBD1	CASTSGGSRYEQYF	TGTGCCAGCACCTCAGGGGGCTCTCGCTACGAGCAGTACTTC
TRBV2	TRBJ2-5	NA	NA	CASSGTAQWGETQYF	TGTGCCAGCAGTGGTACAGCACAGTGGGGTGAGACCCAGTACTTC
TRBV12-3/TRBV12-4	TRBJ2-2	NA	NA	CANERGITGELFF	TGTGCCAACGAAAGGGGGATCACCGGGGAGCTGTTTTTT
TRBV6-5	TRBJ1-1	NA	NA	CASSYSFEGGGTEAFF	TGTGCCAGCAGTTACTCGTTTGAGGGGGGGGGCACTGAAGCTTTCTTT
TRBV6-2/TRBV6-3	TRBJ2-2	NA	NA	CASSLDWVTGELFF	TGTGCCAGCAGTTTGGACTGGGTCACCGGGGAGCTGTTTTTT
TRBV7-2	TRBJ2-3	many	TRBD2	CASSRIAGAGDTQYF	TGTGCCAGCAGCAGAATAGCGGGAGCGGGAGATACGCAGTATTTT
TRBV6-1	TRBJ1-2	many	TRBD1	CASTPDRGPNYGYTF	TGTGCCAGCACTCCCGACAGGGGGCCTAACTATGGCTACACCTTC
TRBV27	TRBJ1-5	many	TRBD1	CASSLKGQGYSNQPQHF	TGTGCCAGCAGTCTCAAAGGACAGGGGTATAGCAATCAGCCCCAGCATTTT
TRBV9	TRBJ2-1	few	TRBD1	CASSVDGTGLYNEQFF	TGTGCCAGCAGCGTAGACGGGACAGGACTCTACAATGAGCAGTTCTTC
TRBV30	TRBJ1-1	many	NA	CAWSARGNTEAFF	TGTGCCTGGAGTGCCAGGGGCAACACTGAAGCTTTCTTT
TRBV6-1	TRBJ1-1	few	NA	CASSEFNRPANTEAFF	TGTGCCAGCAGTGAATTTAATCGGCCGGCGAACACTGAAGCTTTCTTT
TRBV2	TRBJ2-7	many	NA	CASSEERVGIEQYF	TGTGCCAGCAGTGAGGAAAGGGTGGGAATCGAGCAGTACTTC
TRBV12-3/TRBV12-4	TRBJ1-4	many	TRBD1	CASRPGTGGDEKLFF	TGTGCCAGCAGACCCGGGACAGGGGGCGATGAAAAACTGTTTTTT